The 23 T cell receptor beta chains in this list originate from one sample, sequenced in a study of identical twins. One entry per CDR3 protein, called by TCRdb with MiXCR from the 5' RACE reads. The table has about 700,000 distinct CDR3 sequences, 6.1% seen once. Sequencing was carried out using naive T cells sorted from blood. These receptors originate from a man aged 18-30 years in good health.

The sample holds one count of this clonotype. The rearrangement joins TRBV6-2 or TRBV6-3 to TRBJ2-3, with D tentatively TRBD1 or TRBD2 (5 bases each). With 6 bases removed from V and 5 bases from J, the gap between germline ends came to 18 bases. Germline V gene lookup returns CDR1 MNHEY and CDR2 SVGEGT. The CDR3 has 15 amino acids. This CDR3 reads CASRQLGVQGDTQYF. The CDR3 DNA follows: TGTGCCAGCAGACAACTAGGAGTCCAGGGAGATACGCAGTATTTT.

This clonotype turned up a few times. This rearrangement joins TRBV29-1 to TRBJ2-5; TRBD2 matches at 12 bases. V lost 4 bases and J lost 5; bases outside the gene matches: 8. CDR1 and CDR2 (germline): SQVTM, ANQGSEA. The CDR3 has 15 residues. The CDR3, as DNA: TGCAGCGTTGCCCGGACTAGCGGGATGGGGGAGACCCAGTACTTC. Translated: CSVARTSGMGETQYF.

Written as DNA, the CDR3 is TGTGCCAGCAGTTTAAGGGGACCGAAAGGTCGCGCACCCCTCCACTTT. Protein: CASSLRGPKGRAPLHF. V is TRBV12-3 or TRBV12-4 and J is TRBJ1-6; possible D gene TRBD1, 5 bases. V was trimmed by 2 bases and J by 11 bases, leaving 19 bases between them. The CDR3 runs to 16 residues.

The chain combines TRBV5-1 with TRBJ2-5; a weak D match, TRBD1 (5 bases). Trimming pared 4 bases from V and 1 base from J, leaving 14 bases between. The CDR3 loop spans 15 amino acids. CDR1 and CDR2 (germline): SGHRS, YFSETQ. Here the CDR3 reads CASSGSRQTQETQYF. The CDR3, as DNA: TGCGCCAGCAGCGGCTCGAGACAGACCCAAGAGACCCAGTACTTC.

This clonotype was counted only a few times. V gene TRBV10-2 combines with J gene TRBJ1-4; D uncertain. In germline, CDR1 is WSHSY, CDR2 SAAADI. The V and J ends lost 2 bases and 8 bases respectively, with 15 bases between them. CDR3 length: 15 amino acids. As DNA, the CDR3 is TGCGCCAGCAGTGAGCCGGCAGCCTTTAGGGAAAAACTGTTTTTT. It translates to CASSEPAAFREKLFF.

This clonotype has more than one count but fewer than ten. The V call is TRBV6-1, the J call TRBJ2-7, with D perhaps TRBD1 (5 bases). Trimming pared 3 bases from V and 2 bases from J, leaving 8 bases between. Germline lookup yields CDR1 MNHNS and CDR2 SASEGT. The CDR3 length is 13 residues. The CDR3 protein is CASSEGRPYEQYV. The CDR3 DNA reads as TGTGCCAGCAGTGAGGGGCGTCCCTACGAGCAGTACGTC.

This clonotype was observed many times. The genes are TRBV18 and TRBJ2-5; D unresolved. The V gene lost 0 bases and the J gene lost 2 bases, with 7 bases spanning the gap. The CDR3 spans 14 residues. Germline V gene data show CDR1 as KGHSH and CDR2 as LQKENI. CDR3 residues: CASSPPRGQETQYF. DNA for the CDR3: TGTGCCAGCTCACCACCGCGCGGACAAGAGACCCAGTACTTC.

This clonotype was observed a handful of times. The J gene is TRBJ1-5, the V gene TRBV4-1, with unresolved D. V lost 0 bases, J lost 6 bases, and 6 bases lay in between. The germline V gene encodes CDR1 MGHRA and CDR2 YSYEKL. This CDR3 has 13 amino acids. CDR3 DNA sequence: TGCGCCAGCAGCCAAGAAAGGAGTCAGCCCCAGCATTTT. Its translation: CASSQERSQPQHF.

This clonotype came up many times. The J gene is TRBJ1-3, the V gene TRBV20-1; D remains ambiguous. Trimming stripped 1 base from V and 3 bases from J, with 4 bases between. The germline V gene encodes CDR1 DFQATT and CDR2 SNEGSKA (reference sequence). The CDR3 totals 12 residues. The CDR3 region is CSARVYGNTIYF. CDR3 nucleotide sequence: TGCAGTGCTAGAGTATATGGAAACACCATATATTTT.

This clonotype was counted at least ten times. The chain recombines TRBV27 with TRBJ2-7; tentatively, D is TRBD2 (6 bases). The CDR3 contains 13 residues. Germline-derived CDR1 and CDR2 are MNHEY and SMNVEV (reference sequence). V lost 0 bases and J lost 4, with 7 bases in between. In nucleotides, the CDR3 is TGTGCCAGCAGTTTATCAAGCGGGTACGAGCAGTACTTC. This gives the protein CASSLSSGYEQYF.

This clonotype has ten or more counts. CDR3 sequence reads: CASSLGSYGTQYF. CDR3 in DNA: TGTGCCAGCAGTTTAGGCAGCTACGGGACCCAGTACTTC. The chain carries TRBV12-3 or TRBV12-4 and TRBJ2-5; D call uncertain. The ends were cut back, 1 base at V and 7 bases at J, with 10 bases in the middle. This CDR3 comprises 13 residues.

This clonotype has only a few counts. This rearrangement joins TRBV7-2 to TRBJ2-6; D is uncertain. This CDR3 comprises 17 residues. Deletions cut 1 base from V and 0 bases from J, with 10 bases between. CDR1 and CDR2 from the germline V gene are SGHTA and FQGNSA. CDR3 sequence: CASSLVFRDSGANVLTF. DNA of the CDR3: TGTGCCAGCAGCTTAGTGTTCCGAGACTCTGGGGCCAACGTCCTGACTTTC.

The chain joins TRBV27 to TRBJ2-1; TRBD2 agrees at 14 bases. Germline CDR1 and CDR2: MNHEY and SMNVEV (reference sequence). The CDR3 is 16 amino acids. V shed 5 bases and J 5 bases; nucleotides not matched to a gene: 5. CDR3 DNA: TGTGCCAGCAGTCCCGGGACTAGCGGGGGTCACAATGAGCAGTTCTTC. The encoded protein is CASSPGTSGGHNEQFF.

This clonotype was seen repeatedly, ten times or more. The rearrangement uses TRBV27 and TRBJ2-4; 7 bases fit TRBD1. The CDR3 is made up of 15 amino acids. Germline V gene data show CDR1 as MNHEY and CDR2 as SMNVEV (reference sequence). V shed 0 bases, J shed 8 bases, and the junction held 7 bases outside the gene matches. The CDR3 DNA follows: TGTGCCAGCAGTTTATCGGGGGACAGAGGGGACATTCAGTACTTC. This encodes CASSLSGDRGDIQYF.

The chain is built from TRBV27 and TRBJ2-1; 8 bases are shared with TRBD1. Germline V lookup: CDR1 MNHEY, CDR2 SMNVEV (reference sequence). The V segment lost 2 bases and the J segment 12 bases; nucleotides outside the gene matches: 6. The CDR3 length is 13 residues. The CDR3: CASSLRGTGGQFF. CDR3 DNA: TGTGCCAGCAGTTTAAGGGGGACAGGAGGGCAGTTCTTC.

This clonotype appeared many times. The chain recombines TRBV27 with TRBJ2-1; 8 nucleotides match TRBD2. The length of the CDR3 is 15 residues. Trimming took 4 bases from V and 8 from J; bases not matched to a gene: 10. Germline CDR1 reads MNHEY; CDR2 reads SMNVEV (reference sequence). CDR3 residues: CASSSDSGNKDEQFF. CDR3 DNA: TGTGCCAGCAGTTCTGATAGCGGGAATAAGGATGAGCAGTTCTTC.

This clonotype was seen a handful of times. The V gene is TRBV7-9, the J gene TRBJ2-7; a possible D gene is TRBD1 (6 bases). Germline CDR1 and CDR2: SEHNR and FQNEAQ (reference sequence). CDR3 length equals 16 residues. V was cut by 3 bases and J by 1 base, with 16 bases left in between. CDR3 protein: CASSLPRGKSSYEQYF. CDR3 sequence (DNA): TGTGCCAGCAGCTTGCCAAGGGGGAAGAGTTCCTACGAGCAGTACTTC. The full variable domain, its missing parts supplied by reference TRBV7-9 and TRBJ2-7, is DTGVSQNPRHKITKRGQNVTFRCDPISEHNRLYWYRQTLGQGPEFLTYFQNEAQLEKSRLLSDRFSAERPKGSFSTLEIQRTEQGDSAMYLCASSLPRGKSSYEQYFGPGTRLTVT.

This clonotype has more than one count but fewer than ten. This sequence joins TRBV2 and TRBJ2-1, with D possibly TRBD2 on 5 matching bases. This CDR3 region has 12 residues. V was trimmed by 4 bases and J by 15 bases, leaving 16 bases between them. CDR1 and CDR2 (germline): SNHLY, FYNNEI. The CDR3 DNA is TGTGCCAGCAGTGTTCCCGGGATCATGTGGTTCTTC. Amino acids: CASSVPGIMWFF. The variable domain in full, with the rest retrieved from reference TRBV2 and TRBJ2-1, is EPEVTQTPSHQVTQMGQEVILRCVPISNHLYFYWYRQILGQKVEFLVSFYNNEISEKSEIFDDQFSVERPDGSNFTLKIRSTKLEDSAMYFCASSVPGIMWFFGPGTRLTVL.

In this sample, this clonotype turned up many times. The CDR3 sequence: CASSQDGRGSYNEQFF. The CDR3 DNA reads TGCGCCAGCAGCCAAGATGGCAGGGGCTCCTACAATGAGCAGTTCTTC. The chain combines TRBV4-3 with TRBJ2-1, with D possibly TRBD1 on 6 matching bases. With 0 bases removed from V and 0 bases from J, the gap between germline ends came to 9 bases. The germline gives CDR1 LGHNA, CDR2 YSLEER. The CDR3 length is 16 residues.

This clonotype was observed a few times. The gene calls are TRBV12-3 or TRBV12-4 and TRBJ2-1; 10 bases are shared with TRBD2. J lost 10 bases, V lost 8 bases, and 17 bases had no gene match. This CDR3 spans 16 amino acids. CDR3 residues: CASGYSGLAVSREQFF. CDR3 nucleotides: TGTGCCAGCGGCTACTCCGGACTAGCGGTTTCGAGGGAGCAGTTCTTC.

This clonotype has at least ten counts. The rearrangement uses TRBV28 and TRBJ2-1; a weak D match, TRBD1 (5 bases). Germline V gene lookup returns CDR1 MDHEN and CDR2 SYDVKM. V lost 3 bases, J lost 6 bases, and 12 bases lay in between. The CDR3 is made up of 14 amino acids. The CDR3 DNA reads as TGTGCCAGCAGTTTCCCTGATAGGGGCAATGAGCAGTTCTTC. Its translation is CASSFPDRGNEQFF.

This clonotype was seen at least ten times. The junction does not match germline at one end; this may be a read error. The chain uses TRBV7-9 and TRBJ2-1, with D unresolved. CDR1 and CDR2 from the germline V gene are SEHNR and FQNEAQ (reference sequence). The CDR3 is 11 residues long. The CDR3 nucleotides read TGTGCCAGCAGCTTAGGGAATGAAATGGTCTTC. It specifies CASSLGNEMVF.

J is TRBJ2-1 and V is TRBV12-5, with D possibly being TRBD2 (6 bases). Germline V gene lookup returns CDR1 LGHNT and CDR2 FRNRAP. The CDR3 covers 15 residues. Trimming left V 3 bases short and J 2 bases short, with 11 bases between. CDR3 amino acids: CASGLGSGAYNEQFF. CDR3 in DNA: TGTGCTAGTGGTTTAGGTTCGGGGGCCTACAATGAGCAGTTCTTC.